Reported below is one TCR beta chain. Its antigen is not yet known. No base qualities exist here, and no much larger clone lies one base off it. The data were taken from a study of technical replicates of blood from four donors (TCRdb year 2017). Here V drops 6 bases and J drops 5 bases, and the junction holds 13 bases not matched to any gene. Including cysteine and phenylalanine, the CDR3 has 17 amino acids. The entry retains the CDR3 DNA only, 51 bases that are in frame from base 1. CDR1 and CDR2 are drawn from the germline V gene: SGHAT, FQNNGV. Receptors were amplified or captured by the immunoSEQ multiplex PCR assay. Drawn from immuneACCESS, this table holds only the in-frame rearrangements with V and J called that TCRdb kept. Clones are partly lost; checked studies trace under half to an unresolved V gene and leave the rest unexplained. The table for this sample lists around 64,000 clones; over 85% of them were counted only once. The ten largest clones add up to less than 5% of the sample.

The chain joins TRBV11-2 to TRBJ2-3; 11 of the junction bases match TRBD2. Material for sequencing was PBMCs. The TCR comes from a human donor in good health. Some clones in this sample may be carry-over from other donors' samples. The DNA reads as follows: TGTGCCAGCAGTCCAACACTAGCGGGGGTCGATCGAGATACGCAGTATTTT. This is translated as CASSPTLAGVDRDTQYF.